The present entry profiles one T cell receptor (beta chain) with its context. Its target is unknown. The PCR was carried out with 60 Vbeta primers and 13 Jbeta primers. Some clones are missing from TCRdb's copy, which holds only in-frame ones; the method was immunoSEQ multiplex PCR. The data hold about 110,000 clones, with roughly four fifths observed a single time. These data are taken from a study of cytomegalovirus exposure and HLA in healthy donors. Donors counted as nominally healthy when sampled, yet unrecorded immune exposures were likely. Points from the study as a whole: Among donors in an Asian-associated ancestry cluster, a later analysis reportedly found fewer N-insertions than the approximately 700-donor mean. An analysis done earlier found most TCR beta V segments productive about 90% or about 30% of the time.

The TCR originated in a woman aged 45 to 65 in good health and CMV-seropositive. The sequencing input was PBMCs.

The CDR3 region is CASSLALGGSGTEAFF. The CDR3 DNA reads as TGCGCCAGCAGCTTGGCCTTGGGAGGATCGGGCACTGAAGCTTTCTTT. V is TRBV5-1 and J is TRBJ1-1; no firm D call. This CDR3 has 16 amino acids. Per the germline V gene, CDR1 is SGHRS and CDR2 is YFSETQ. V was trimmed by 0 bases and J by 4 bases, leaving 16 bases between them.